This TCR beta chain was recorded in a study of T cell changes during pregnancy in multiple sclerosis. The CDR3 spans 13 residues. From germline, CDR1 is SGHNT and CDR2 YENEEA. With V trimmed by 5 bases and J by 5 bases, 4 bases remained unmatched. TCRdb's table, derived via immunoSEQ multiplex PCR, lists solely in-frame clones and lacks some. Of about 44,000 clones listed, around 96% are singletons. This clonotype was sampled from a female donor with multiple sclerosis, enrolled in a pregnancy study. The chain joins TRBV11-3 to TRBJ1-1; 8 nucleotides align to TRBD1. Sequencing used peripheral blood, obtained in the second trimester of pregnancy. DNA of the CDR3: TGTGCCAGCAGCGCCACAGGGGGAACTGAAGCTTTCTTT. Protein product: CASSATGGTEAFF. Complete variable domain (other parts from reference TRBV11-3 and TRBJ1-1): EAGVVQSPRYKIIEKKQPVAFWCNPISGHNTLYWYLQNLGQGPELLIRYENEEAVDDSQLPKDRFSAERLKGVDSTLKIQPAELGDSAVYLCASSATGGTEAFFGQGTRLTVV.